This TCR beta chain was retrieved from a study of cytomegalovirus exposure and HLA in healthy donors. Turning to this clone: The target antigen is unknown.

Both 60 Vbeta primers and 13 Jbeta primers went into the PCR. Profiled with immunoSEQ multiplex PCR; TCRdb holds only in-frame clones, not every one. The sample records 130,000 to 150,000 clones, 60% to 80% being singletons. This CDR3 is 13 amino acids long. Germline lookup yields CDR1 SGHNT and CDR2 YYREEE (reference sequence). Germline trimming cut 6 bases from V and 3 bases from J; bases unmatched to any gene: 5. Study findings and constraints: Most TCR beta V segments were productive about 87% or about 30% of the time in an earlier analysis. Later analysis identified a missense DCLRE1C variant that was linked to TCR beta V- and J-gene trimming.

Material: PBMCs. The chain joins TRBV5-4 to TRBJ1-1; TRBD1 agrees at 7 bases. This clonotype originated in a woman in her 30s in good health and CMV-seronegative. The CDR3: CASTTTGDTEAFF. The CDR3 bases are TGTGCCAGCACGACTACAGGGGACACTGAAGCTTTCTTT.